This T cell receptor (beta chain) was retrieved from a study of shared clonotypes between healthy human individuals. About the study: The study enrolled a couple of women and a few men aged 18 to 49. Study-wide results and caveats: Owing to a small donor count, the genetic and exposure-history diversity represented was limited.

Assay: immunoSEQ multiplex PCR; the TCRdb copy retains only in-frame clones and omits some. The table shows some 1,900,000 clones, with 85% to 95% occurring only once. CDR3 length: 15 residues. Looked up from germline, CDR1 is SQVTM and CDR2 is ANQGSEA. V shed 7 bases and J shed 0 bases, with 16 bases lying between them. On this clone: Its specificity is not known.

Naive CD8 cells, CD45RO-negative and positively selected for CCR7, excluded terminally differentiated effector memory CD45RA+ cells. This rearrangement joins TRBV29-1 to TRBJ1-3; TRBD1 might be the D (5 bases). The origin of this receptor is a man between 18 and 29 years old in good health. The specimen was naive CD8+ T cells sorted from blood. The CDR3: CSAAGLPNSGNTIYF. The CDR3 DNA sequence: TGCAGCGCAGCGGGACTCCCGAACTCTGGAAACACCATATATTTT.